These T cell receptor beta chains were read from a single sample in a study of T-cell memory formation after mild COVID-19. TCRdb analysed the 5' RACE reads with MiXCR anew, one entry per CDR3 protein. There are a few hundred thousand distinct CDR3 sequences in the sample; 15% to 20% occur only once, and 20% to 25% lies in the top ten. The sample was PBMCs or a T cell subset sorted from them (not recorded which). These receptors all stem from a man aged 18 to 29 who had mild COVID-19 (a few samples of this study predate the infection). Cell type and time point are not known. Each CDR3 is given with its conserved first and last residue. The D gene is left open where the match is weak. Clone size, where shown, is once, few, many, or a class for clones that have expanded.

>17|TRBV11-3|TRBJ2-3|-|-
TGTGCCAGCAGCTTAGGATTTGGAACGGTAGGAGGCTCTGCGCAGTATTTT
CASSLGFGTVGGSAQYF
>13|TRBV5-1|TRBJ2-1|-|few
TGCGCCAGTCAGGTTGGCTCCTACAATGAGCAGTTCTTC
CASQVGSYNEQFF
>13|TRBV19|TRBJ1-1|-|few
TGTGCCAGTAGGTTTCAGGGAAAGACTGAAGCTTTCTTT
CASRFQGKTEAFF
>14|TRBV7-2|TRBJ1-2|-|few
TGTGCCAGCAGCTTAGAGAGTTTTCTGGGGGGCTACACCTTC
CASSLESFLGGYTF
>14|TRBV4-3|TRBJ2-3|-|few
TGCGCCAGCAGCCAAGAGGGGTACACAGATACGCAGTATTTT
CASSQEGYTDTQYF
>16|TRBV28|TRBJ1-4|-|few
TGTGCCAGCAGTTCCTCTGGACTCGCAACTAATGAAAAACTGTTTTTT
CASSSSGLATNEKLFF
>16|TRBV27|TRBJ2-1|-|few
TGTGCCAGCAGTCCCCGACCCCGGCGATCCTACAATGAGCAGTTCTTC
CASSPRPRRSYNEQFF
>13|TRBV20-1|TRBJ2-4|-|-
TGCAGTGGGGCAGGGATGGCCAAAAACATTCAGTACTTC
CSGAGMAKNIQYF
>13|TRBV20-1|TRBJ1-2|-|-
TGCACCTGCTCTGCCCGCGATTTGTATGGCTACACCTTC
CTCSARDLYGYTF
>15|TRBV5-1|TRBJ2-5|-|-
TGCGCCAGCAGCAGCGGGACAGACCCTCGAGAGACCCAGTACTTC
CASSSGTDPRETQYF
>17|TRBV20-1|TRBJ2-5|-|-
TGCAGTGCTAGCCCCCGGGACGTTGATCTAGGCCAAGAGACCCAGTACTTC
CSASPRDVDLGQETQYF
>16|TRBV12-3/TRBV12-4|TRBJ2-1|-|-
TGTGCCAGCAGTCTCCCGGGGACGGCTCCCTACAATGAGCAGTTCTTC
CASSLPGTAPYNEQFF
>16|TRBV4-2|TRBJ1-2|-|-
TGTGCCAGCAGCCAAGACCCGATCGGACAGTCCTATGGCTACACCTTC
CASSQDPIGQSYGYTF
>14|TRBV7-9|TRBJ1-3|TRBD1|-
TGTGCCAGCACCTCGCAGGGGGGCCGGAACACCATATATTTT
CASTSQGGRNTIYF
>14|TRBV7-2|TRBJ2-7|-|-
TGTGCCAGCAGCTCGGGGCTGGGGACATACGAGCAGTACTTC
CASSSGLGTYEQYF